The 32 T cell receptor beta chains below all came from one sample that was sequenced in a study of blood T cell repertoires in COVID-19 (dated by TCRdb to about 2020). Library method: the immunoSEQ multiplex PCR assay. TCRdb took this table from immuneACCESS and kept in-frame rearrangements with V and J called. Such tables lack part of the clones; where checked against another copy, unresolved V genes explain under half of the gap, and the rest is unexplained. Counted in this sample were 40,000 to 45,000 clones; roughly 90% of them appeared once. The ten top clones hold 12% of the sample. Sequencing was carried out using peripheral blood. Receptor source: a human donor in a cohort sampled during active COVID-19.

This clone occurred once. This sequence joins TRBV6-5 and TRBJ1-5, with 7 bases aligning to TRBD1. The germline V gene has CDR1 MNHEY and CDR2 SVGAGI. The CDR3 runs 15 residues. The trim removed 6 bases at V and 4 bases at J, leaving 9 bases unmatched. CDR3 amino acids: CASSFGTVTNQPQHF. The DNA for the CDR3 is TGTGCCAGCAGCTTTGGGACAGTGACTAATCAGCCCCAGCATTTT.

The CDR3 loop reads CASSQDSGGPDTQYF. CDR3 nucleotides: TGCGCCAGCAGCCAAGATAGCGGGGGCCCAGATACGCAGTATTTT. This chain joins TRBV4-3 and TRBJ2-3, with 9 bases that match TRBD2. The germline V gene encodes CDR1 LGHNA and CDR2 YSLEER. Losses at the gene ends were 0 bases for V and 4 bases for J; bases not matched to a gene: 2. The CDR3 has 15 residues.

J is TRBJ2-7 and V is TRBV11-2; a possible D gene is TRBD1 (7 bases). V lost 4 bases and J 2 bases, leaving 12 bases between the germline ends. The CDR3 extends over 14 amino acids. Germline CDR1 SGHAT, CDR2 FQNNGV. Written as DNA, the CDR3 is TGTGCCAGCAGCTATTCCAGGGGGGCCTACGAGCAGTACTTC. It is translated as CASSYSRGAYEQYF.

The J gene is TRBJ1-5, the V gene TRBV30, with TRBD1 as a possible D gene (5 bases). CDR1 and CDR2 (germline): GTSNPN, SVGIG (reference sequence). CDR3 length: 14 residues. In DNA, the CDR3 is TGTGCGGGTTCCGGGGGGGACAGCAATCAGCCCCAGCATTTT. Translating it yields CAGSGGDSNQPQHF.

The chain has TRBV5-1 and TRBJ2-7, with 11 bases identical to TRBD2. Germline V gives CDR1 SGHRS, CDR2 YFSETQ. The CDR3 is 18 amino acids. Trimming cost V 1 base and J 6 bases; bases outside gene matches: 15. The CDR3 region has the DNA TGCGCCAGCAGCTTGAGCAGGACACTAGCGGGAGTAGGTCCCGAGCAGTACTTC. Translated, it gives CASSLSRTLAGVGPEQYF.

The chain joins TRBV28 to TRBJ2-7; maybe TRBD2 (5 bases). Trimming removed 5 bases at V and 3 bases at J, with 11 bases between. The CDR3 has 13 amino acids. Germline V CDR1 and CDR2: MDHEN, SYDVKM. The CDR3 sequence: CASSLSGGYEQYF. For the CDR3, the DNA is TGTGCCAGCAGTCTTAGTGGAGGCTACGAGCAGTACTTC.

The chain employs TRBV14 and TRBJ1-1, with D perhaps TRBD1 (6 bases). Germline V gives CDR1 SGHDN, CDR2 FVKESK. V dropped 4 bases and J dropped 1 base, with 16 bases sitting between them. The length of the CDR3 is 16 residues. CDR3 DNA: TGTGCCAGCAGCCGAGACAGGCTTATTTCGAACACTGAAGCTTTCTTT. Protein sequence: CASSRDRLISNTEAFF.

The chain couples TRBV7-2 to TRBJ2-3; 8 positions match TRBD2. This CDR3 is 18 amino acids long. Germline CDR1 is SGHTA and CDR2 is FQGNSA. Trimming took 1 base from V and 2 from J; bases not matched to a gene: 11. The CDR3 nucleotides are TGTGCCAGCAGCTTAGGGTCGCTAGCGGGCCCCTCCACAGATACGCAGTATTTT. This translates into CASSLGSLAGPSTDTQYF.

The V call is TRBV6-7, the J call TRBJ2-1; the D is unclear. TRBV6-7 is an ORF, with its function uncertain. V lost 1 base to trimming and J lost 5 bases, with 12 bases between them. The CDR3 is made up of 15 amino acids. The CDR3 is CASSYFGYLDNEQFF. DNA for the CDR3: TGTGCCAGCAGTTACTTTGGCTACCTAGACAATGAGCAGTTCTTC.

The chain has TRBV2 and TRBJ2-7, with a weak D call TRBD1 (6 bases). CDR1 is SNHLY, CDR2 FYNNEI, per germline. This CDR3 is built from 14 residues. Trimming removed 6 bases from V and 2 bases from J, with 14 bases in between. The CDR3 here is CASRKDRTTYEQYF. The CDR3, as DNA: TGTGCCAGCAGAAAAGACAGGACAACCTACGAGCAGTACTTC.

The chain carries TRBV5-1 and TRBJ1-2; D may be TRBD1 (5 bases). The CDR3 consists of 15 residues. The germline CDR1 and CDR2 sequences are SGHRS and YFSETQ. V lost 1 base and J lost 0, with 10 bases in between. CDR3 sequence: CASSLQGAPNYGYTF. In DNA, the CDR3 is TGCGCCAGCAGCTTGCAGGGCGCCCCTAACTATGGCTACACCTTC.

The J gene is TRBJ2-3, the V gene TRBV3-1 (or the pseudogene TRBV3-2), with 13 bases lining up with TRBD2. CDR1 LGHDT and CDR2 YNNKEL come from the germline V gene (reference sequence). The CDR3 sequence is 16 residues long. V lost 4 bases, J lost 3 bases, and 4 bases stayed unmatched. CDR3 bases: TGTGCCAGCAGCCGTGGGACTAGCGGGACTACAGATACGCAGTATTTT. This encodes CASSRGTSGTTDTQYF.

The DNA of the CDR3 is TGTGCCAGCAGCCCGACAGGGGCCGAGCAGTACTTC. This codes for CASSPTGAEQYF. The V gene is TRBV14, the J gene TRBJ2-7, with TRBD1 matching over 8 bases. V dropped 4 bases and J dropped 6; count of bases not matched to a gene: 2. CDR1 and CDR2 (germline): SGHDN, FVKESK. The CDR3 has 12 residues. Full variable domain (rest looked up from reference TRBV14 and TRBJ2-7): EAGVTQFPSHSVIEKGQTVTLRCDPISGHDNLYWYRRVMGKEIKFLLHFVKESKQDESGMPNNRFLAERTGGTYSTLKVQPAELEDSGVYFCASSPTGAEQYFGPGTRLTVT.

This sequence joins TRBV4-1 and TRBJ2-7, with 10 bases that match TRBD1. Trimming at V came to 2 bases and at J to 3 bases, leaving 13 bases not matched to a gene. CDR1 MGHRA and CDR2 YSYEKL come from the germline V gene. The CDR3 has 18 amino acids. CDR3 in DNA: TGCGCCAGCAGCCAAAAAACCGATCGATGGACAGGGGGCTACGAGCAGTACTTC. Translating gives CASSQKTDRWTGGYEQYF.

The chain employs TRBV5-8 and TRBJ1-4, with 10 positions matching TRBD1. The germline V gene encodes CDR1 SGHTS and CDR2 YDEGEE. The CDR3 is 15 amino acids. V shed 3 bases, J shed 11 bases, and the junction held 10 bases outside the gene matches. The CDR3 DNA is TGTGCCAGCAGCTCCCGGACAGGGGGAAGACGGAAACTGTTTTTT. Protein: CASSSRTGGRRKLFF.

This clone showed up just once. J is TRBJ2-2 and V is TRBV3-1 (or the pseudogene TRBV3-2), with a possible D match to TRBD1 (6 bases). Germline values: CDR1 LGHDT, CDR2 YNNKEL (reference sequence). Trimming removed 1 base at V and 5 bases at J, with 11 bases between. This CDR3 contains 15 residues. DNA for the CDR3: TGTGCCAGCAGCCAAGCCGCCACAGGGACCGGGGAGCTGTTTTTT. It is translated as CASSQAATGTGELFF.

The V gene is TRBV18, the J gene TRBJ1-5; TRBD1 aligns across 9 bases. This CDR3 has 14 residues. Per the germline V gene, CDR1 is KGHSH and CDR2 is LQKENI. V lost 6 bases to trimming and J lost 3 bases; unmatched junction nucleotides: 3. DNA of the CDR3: TGTGCCAGCTCCCGGGACAGGGTCAATCAGCCCCAGCATTTT. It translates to CASSRDRVNQPQHF.

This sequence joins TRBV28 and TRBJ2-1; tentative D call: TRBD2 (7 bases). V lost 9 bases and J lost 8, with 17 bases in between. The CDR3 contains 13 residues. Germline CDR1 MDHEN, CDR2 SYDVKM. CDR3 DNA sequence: TGTGCCAGTGGGGGCGGGAGACTCGATGAGCAGTTCTTC. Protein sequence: CASGGGRLDEQFF.

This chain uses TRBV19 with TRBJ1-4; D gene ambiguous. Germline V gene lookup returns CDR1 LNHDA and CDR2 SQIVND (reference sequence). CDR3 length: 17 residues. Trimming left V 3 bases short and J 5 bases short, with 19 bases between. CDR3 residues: CASSIGETISKNEKLFF. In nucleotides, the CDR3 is TGTGCCAGTAGTATCGGGGAAACTATTTCGAAGAATGAAAAACTGTTTTTT.

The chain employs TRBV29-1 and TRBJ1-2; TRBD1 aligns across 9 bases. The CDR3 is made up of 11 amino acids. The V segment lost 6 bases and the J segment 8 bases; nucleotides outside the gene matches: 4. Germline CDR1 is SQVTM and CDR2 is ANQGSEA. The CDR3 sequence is CSVGQGTGYTF. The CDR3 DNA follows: TGCAGCGTGGGACAGGGAACCGGCTACACCTTC.

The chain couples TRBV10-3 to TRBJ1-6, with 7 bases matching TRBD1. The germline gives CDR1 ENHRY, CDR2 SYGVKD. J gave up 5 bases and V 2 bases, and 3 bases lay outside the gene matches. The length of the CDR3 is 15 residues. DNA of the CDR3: TGTGCCATCAGTGAGGGGCAGGGGGATAATTCACCCCTCCACTTT. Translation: CAISEGQGDNSPLHF.

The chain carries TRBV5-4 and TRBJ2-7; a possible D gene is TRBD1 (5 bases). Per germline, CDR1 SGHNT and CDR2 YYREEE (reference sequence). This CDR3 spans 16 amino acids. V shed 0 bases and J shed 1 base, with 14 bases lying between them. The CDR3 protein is CASSLASRESSYEQYF. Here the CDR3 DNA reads TGTGCCAGCAGCTTGGCATCCAGGGAAAGTTCCTACGAGCAGTACTTC.

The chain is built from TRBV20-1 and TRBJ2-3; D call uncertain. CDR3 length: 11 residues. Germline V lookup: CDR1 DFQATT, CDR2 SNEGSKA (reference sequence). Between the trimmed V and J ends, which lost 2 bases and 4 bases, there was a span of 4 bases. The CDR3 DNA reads TGCAGTGCTAGAACTCCAGATACGCAGTATTTT. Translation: CSARTPDTQYF.

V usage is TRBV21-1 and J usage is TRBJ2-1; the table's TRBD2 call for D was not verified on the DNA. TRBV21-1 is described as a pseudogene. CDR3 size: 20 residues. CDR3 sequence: CASSKVGEREGGRSYNEQFF. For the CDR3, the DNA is TGTGCCAGCAGCAAAGTGGGAGAGCGGGAGGGTGGGCGATCCTACAATGAGCAGTTCTTC.

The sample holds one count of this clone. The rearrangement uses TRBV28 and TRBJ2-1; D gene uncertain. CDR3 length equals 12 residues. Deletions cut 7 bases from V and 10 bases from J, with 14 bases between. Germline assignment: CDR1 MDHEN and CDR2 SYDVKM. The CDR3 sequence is CASTRSGPEQFF. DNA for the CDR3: TGTGCCAGCACCCGAAGTGGGCCGGAGCAGTTCTTC. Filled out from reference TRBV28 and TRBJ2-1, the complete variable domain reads DVKVTQSSRYLVKRTGEKVFLECVQDMDHENMFWYRQDPGLGLRLIYFSYDVKMKEKGDIPEGYSVSREKKERFSLILESASTNQTSMYLCASTRSGPEQFFGPGTRLTVL.

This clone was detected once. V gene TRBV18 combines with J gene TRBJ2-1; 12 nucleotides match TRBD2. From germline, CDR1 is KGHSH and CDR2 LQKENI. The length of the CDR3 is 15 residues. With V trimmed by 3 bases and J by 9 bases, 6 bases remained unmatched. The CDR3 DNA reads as TGTGCCAGCTCACCCAGACTAGCGGGAGTTTTTGAGCAGTTCTTC. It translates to CASSPRLAGVFEQFF.

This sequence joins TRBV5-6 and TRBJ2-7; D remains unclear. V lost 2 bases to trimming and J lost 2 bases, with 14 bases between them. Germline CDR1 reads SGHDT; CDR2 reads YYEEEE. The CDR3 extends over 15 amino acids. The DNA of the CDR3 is TGTGCCAGCAGCTTTTATGGCCCCGTGGCCTACGAGCAGTACTTC. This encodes CASSFYGPVAYEQYF.

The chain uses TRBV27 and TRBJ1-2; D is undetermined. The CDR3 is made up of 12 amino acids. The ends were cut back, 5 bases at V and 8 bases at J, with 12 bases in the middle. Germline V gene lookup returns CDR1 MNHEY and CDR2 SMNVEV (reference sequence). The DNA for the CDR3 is TGTGCCAGCAGTCCCCCCGGGAGAGGCTACACCTTC. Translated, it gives CASSPPGRGYTF.

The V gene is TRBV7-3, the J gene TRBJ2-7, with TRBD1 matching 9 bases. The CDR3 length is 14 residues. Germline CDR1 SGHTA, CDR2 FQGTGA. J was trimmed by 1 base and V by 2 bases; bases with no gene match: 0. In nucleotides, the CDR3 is TGTGCCAGCAGCTTAGGGACAGGGTCCTACGAGCAGTACTTC. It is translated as CASSLGTGSYEQYF.

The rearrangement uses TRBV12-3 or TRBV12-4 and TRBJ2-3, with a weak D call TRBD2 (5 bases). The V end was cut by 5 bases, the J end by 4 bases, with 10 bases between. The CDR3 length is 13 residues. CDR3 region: CASSPAGPDTQYF. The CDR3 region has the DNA TGTGCCAGCAGTCCCGCGGGTCCAGATACGCAGTATTTT.

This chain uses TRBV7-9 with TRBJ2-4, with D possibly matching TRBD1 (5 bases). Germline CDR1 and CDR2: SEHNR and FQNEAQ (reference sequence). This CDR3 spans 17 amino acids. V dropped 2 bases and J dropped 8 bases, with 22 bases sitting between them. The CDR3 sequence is CASSLLARTNSPDIQYF. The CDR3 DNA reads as TGTGCCAGCAGCTTATTAGCCCGGACAAACTCTCCGGACATTCAGTACTTC. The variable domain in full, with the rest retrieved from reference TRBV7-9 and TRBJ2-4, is DTGVSQNPRHKITKRGQNVTFRCDPISEHNRLYWYRQTLGQGPEFLTYFQNEAQLEKSRLLSDRFSAERPKGSFSTLEIQRTEQGDSAMYLCASSLLARTNSPDIQYFGAGTRLSVL.

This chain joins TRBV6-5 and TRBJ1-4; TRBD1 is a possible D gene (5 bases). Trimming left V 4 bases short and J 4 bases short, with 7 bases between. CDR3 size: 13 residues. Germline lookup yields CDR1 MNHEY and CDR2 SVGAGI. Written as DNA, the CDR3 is TGTGCCAGCAGTTCGGGACTTAATGAAAAACTGTTTTTT. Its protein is CASSSGLNEKLFF.